These 24 T cell receptor beta chains came from one sample sequenced in a study of control samples from healthy donors and cancer patients. Here immunoSEQ multiplex PCR was the method, and the copy in TCRdb shows in-frame clones only, minus some. The repertoire holds 45,000 to 60,000 clones, with 85% to 95% as singletons. The sample comprised PBMCs. The receptors derive from a man aged 25 to 40 with colorectal cancer.

The chain uses TRBV5-4 and TRBJ2-5, with D perhaps matching TRBD2 (7 bases). The CDR3 loop spans 14 amino acids. Trimming shortened V by 0 bases and J by 4 bases, and 10 bases separated the two germline ends. Germline-derived CDR1 and CDR2 are SGHNT and YYREEE (reference sequence). CDR3 sequence: CASSLGGGGETQYF. Written as DNA, the CDR3 is TGTGCCAGCAGCTTGGGGGGGGGCGGAGAGACCCAGTACTTC.

This clone was detected a few times. The CDR3 bases are TGTGCCAGCAGTTTATCGATGGGGCTTGGAGTGGGGAACACCGGGGAGCTGTTTTTT. Amino acids: CASSLSMGLGVGNTGELFF. This sequence joins TRBV27 and TRBJ2-2, with D maybe TRBD1 (5 bases). The V end lost 0 bases, the J end lost 1 base, and 18 bases lay between the germline ends. The CDR3 spans 19 residues. From germline, CDR1 is MNHEY and CDR2 SMNVEV (reference sequence).

This clone was found once. The chain recombines TRBV27 with TRBJ1-4, with D perhaps matching TRBD1 (6 bases). The CDR3 runs to 15 residues. V was cut by 2 bases and J by 10 bases, with 17 bases left in between. Germline values: CDR1 MNHEY, CDR2 SMNVEV (reference sequence). The CDR3 reads CASSLGGGHGGKLFF. Here the CDR3 DNA reads TGTGCCAGCAGTTTAGGTGGGGGCCATGGAGGAAAACTGTTTTTT.

The rearrangement joins TRBV4-3 to TRBJ1-2, with no clear D. This CDR3 region has 15 residues. V was pared by 2 bases and J by 2 bases, with 12 bases between. Germline values: CDR1 LGHNA, CDR2 YSLEER. This CDR3 reads CASSQSWQTNYGYTF. The CDR3 DNA follows: TGCGCCAGCAGCCAAAGTTGGCAGACCAACTATGGCTACACCTTC.

The chain carries TRBV7-9 and TRBJ1-2, with 8 bases matching TRBD1. The CDR3 totals 16 residues. The J segment lost 2 bases and the V segment lost 2 bases, leaving 7 bases of the junction unmatched. Germline loops: CDR1 SEHNR, CDR2 FQNEAQ (reference sequence). This CDR3 reads CASSLPADRVNYGYTF. The CDR3 DNA sequence: TGTGCCAGCAGCTTACCCGCGGACAGGGTGAACTATGGCTACACCTTC.

The chain recombines TRBV5-6 with TRBJ1-3; no firm D call. The ends were cut back, 5 bases at V and 1 base at J, with 16 bases in the middle. This CDR3 is 16 amino acids long. Germline CDR1 reads SGHDT; CDR2 reads YYEEEE. For the CDR3, the DNA is TGTGCCAGCAGTGGATTTTTGGCTATTTCTGGAAACACCATATATTTT. Translation: CASSGFLAISGNTIYF.

The chain uses TRBV18 and TRBJ2-7; D could derive from TRBD1 or TRBD2 (5 bases each). The CDR3 is 15 amino acids. CDR1 is KGHSH and CDR2 is LQKENI in the germline V gene. V was trimmed by 2 bases and J by 3 bases, leaving 14 bases between them. In DNA form, the CDR3 reads TGTGCCAGCTCACCAAGGGTGGTGGGGGTCTACGAGCAGTACTTC. As protein: CASSPRVVGVYEQYF. The full variable domain, rest sourced from reference TRBV18 and TRBJ2-7, is NAGVMQNPRHLVRRRGQEARLRCSPMKGHSHVYWYRQLPEEGLKFMVYLQKENIIDESGMPKERFSAEFPKEGPSILRIQQVVRGDSAAYFCASSPRVVGVYEQYFGPGTRLTVT.

V usage is TRBV18 and J usage is TRBJ1-5; 8 positions agree with TRBD1. The CDR3 consists of 14 residues. CDR1 and CDR2 (germline): KGHSH, LQKENI. The V and J ends lost 5 bases and 4 bases, in that order; junction bases with no gene match: 4. Written as DNA, the CDR3 is TGTGCCAGCTCAGACAGACAGGGGAATCAGCCCCAGCATTTT. Its protein is CASSDRQGNQPQHF.

The CDR3 nucleotides read TGTGCCAGTAACACGGGGGCAACAGATACGCAGTATTTT. Encoded protein: CASNTGATDTQYF. This rearrangement joins TRBV19 to TRBJ2-3; the D gene could be TRBD1 or TRBD2 (6 bases each). The CDR3 has 13 residues. V lost 7 bases, J lost 3 bases, and 11 bases lay in between. Germline assignment: CDR1 LNHDA and CDR2 SQIVND (reference sequence).

J is TRBJ1-6 and V is TRBV6-5, with 9 nucleotides matching TRBD1. Germline-derived CDR1 and CDR2 are MNHEY and SVGAGI. V shed 6 bases and J 10 bases; nucleotides not matched to a gene: 10. This CDR3 is built from 15 residues. The CDR3 DNA reads TGTGCCAGCAGATCTTATGGGACAGGGAACTCACCCCTCCACTTT. It yields the protein CASRSYGTGNSPLHF.

The genes are TRBV4-3 and TRBJ2-5, with D maybe TRBD2 (5 bases). Trimming left V 4 bases short and J 0 bases short, with 12 bases between. CDR1 is LGHNA, CDR2 YSLEER, per germline. The CDR3 is 15 residues long. The chain's CDR3 is CASSPGGPYQETQYF. Here the CDR3 DNA reads TGCGCCAGCAGCCCCGGAGGCCCGTACCAAGAGACCCAGTACTTC.

This sequence joins TRBV11-2 and TRBJ2-5; D is possibly TRBD2 (6 bases). The CDR3 is made up of 17 amino acids. Germline V gene sequence: CDR1 SGHAT, CDR2 FQNNGV. V was shortened by 3 bases and J by 3 bases, with 20 bases between the two germline ends. The CDR3 bases are TGTGCCAGCAGCTTTATTGGGGGAGGTTGGAACAAAGAGACCCAGTACTTC. It translates to CASSFIGGGWNKETQYF.

The CDR3, as DNA: TGTGCCAGTAGTAACAGGGGGACTGCTGAAGCTTTCTTT. It is translated as CASSNRGTAEAFF. The V gene is TRBV19, the J gene TRBJ1-1, with 8 bases fitting TRBD1. This CDR3 region has 13 residues. V shed 4 bases, J shed 6 bases, and the junction held 4 bases outside the gene matches. CDR1 is LNHDA, CDR2 SQIVND, per germline (reference sequence).

The chain joins TRBV11-2 to TRBJ2-1, with D uncertain. V lost 11 bases and J 7 bases, leaving 12 bases between the germline ends. The CDR3 runs to 11 residues. The germline CDR1 and CDR2 sequences are SGHAT and FQNNGV. CDR3 sequence (DNA): TGTGCCTCCGCCCGCGCTAATGAGCAGTTCTTC. The encoded protein is CASARANEQFF.

The chain is built from TRBV5-5 and TRBJ2-1; 9 nucleotides agree with TRBD2. From germline, CDR1 is SGHKS and CDR2 YYEKEE (reference sequence). The CDR3 totals 16 residues. After removal of 4 bases from V and 8 bases from J, the junction contained 13 bases not matched to a gene. The CDR3 reads CASSMTSTRGGYEQFF. In DNA, the CDR3 is TGTGCCAGCAGCATGACGTCCACGCGGGGGGGTTATGAGCAGTTCTTC.

The chain couples TRBV6-2 or TRBV6-3 to TRBJ1-2; the D gene is possibly TRBD1 (6 bases). Germline loops: CDR1 MNHEY, CDR2 SVGEGT. V was cut by 6 bases and J by 5 bases, with 10 bases left in between. This CDR3 region has 12 residues. The CDR3: CASSRTVYGYTF. The CDR3 region has the DNA TGTGCCAGCAGCAGGACAGTGTATGGCTACACCTTC.

The V call is TRBV19, the J call TRBJ1-1; 7 bases are shared with TRBD1. The CDR3 consists of 14 residues. CDR1 is LNHDA and CDR2 is SQIVND in the germline V gene (reference sequence). V was clipped by 6 bases and J by 0 bases; unmatched bases: 4. The CDR3 bases are TGTGCCAGTAGCCGTCAGGGGGTGAACACTGAAGCTTTCTTT. Amino acid sequence: CASSRQGVNTEAFF. The full variable domain, in which reference TRBV19 and TRBJ1-1 provide the parts outside the CDR3, is DGGITQSPKYLFRKEGQNVTLSCEQNLNHDAMYWYRQDPGQGLRLIYYSQIVNDFQKGDIAEGYSVSREKKESFPLTVTSAQKNPTAFYLCASSRQGVNTEAFFGQGTRLTVV.

The chain recombines TRBV10-2 with TRBJ1-6; D is perhaps TRBD1 (5 bases). This CDR3 spans 15 amino acids. V shed 2 bases and J shed 0 bases, with 5 bases lying between them. Per the germline V gene, CDR1 is WSHSY and CDR2 is SAAADI. CDR3 residues: CASSEDSSYNSPLHF. The CDR3 DNA reads as TGCGCCAGCAGTGAGGACAGCTCCTATAATTCACCCCTCCACTTT.

The chain carries TRBV2 and TRBJ2-2; no clear D. Per the germline V gene, CDR1 is SNHLY and CDR2 is FYNNEI. The CDR3 is 13 amino acids. Trimming removed 4 bases from V and 4 bases from J, with 7 bases in between. In DNA, the CDR3 is TGTGCCAGCAGTGTCACCCGCACCGGGGAGCTGTTTTTT. This sequence encodes CASSVTRTGELFF.

The chain links TRBV7-2 to TRBJ1-6; weak D call: TRBD1 (6 bases). Germline V gene sequence: CDR1 SGHTA, CDR2 FQGNSA. This CDR3 spans 14 amino acids. Trimming cost V 5 bases and J 8 bases, with 13 bases left between them. This chain's CDR3 is CASSPTGWDSPLHF. The CDR3 coding sequence is TGTGCCAGCAGCCCCACAGGGTGGGATTCACCCCTCCACTTT.

This chain joins TRBV29-1 and TRBJ1-4; weak D call: TRBD1 (6 bases). CDR1 is SQVTM, CDR2 ANQGSEA, per germline. The CDR3 contains 13 residues. V lost 6 bases, J lost 2 bases, and 10 bases lay in between. The CDR3 spells CSVSGATNEKLFF. CDR3 in DNA: TGCAGCGTCTCAGGGGCGACTAATGAAAAACTGTTTTTT.

V is TRBV12-3 or TRBV12-4 and J is TRBJ1-1; TRBD1 might be the D (6 bases). CDR3 length: 13 amino acids. V lost 7 bases and J lost 0, with 9 bases in between. The CDR3 here is CASMWTVNTEAFF. DNA of the CDR3: TGTGCCAGCATGTGGACAGTGAACACTGAAGCTTTCTTT.

The chain is built from TRBV7-9 and TRBJ1-6; D may be TRBD1 (6 bases). Germline CDR1 SEHNR, CDR2 FQNEAQ (reference sequence). V was shortened by 1 base and J by 8 bases, with 12 bases between the two germline ends. This CDR3 comprises 15 residues. The CDR3 region is CASSLVGGQDSPLHF. The CDR3, as DNA: TGTGCCAGCAGCTTAGTAGGGGGGCAAGATTCACCCCTCCACTTT.

J is TRBJ1-2 and V is TRBV25-1; no firm D call. Trimming took off 2 bases at V and 4 bases at J, with 5 bases between the two ends. CDR1 and CDR2 (germline): MGHDK, SYGVNS. The CDR3 length is 12 residues. CDR3 loop: CASSEVGYGYTF. CDR3 sequence (DNA): TGTGCCAGCAGTGAAGTGGGCTATGGCTACACCTTC.